This TCR beta chain originates from a study of early T cells in non-severe SARS-CoV-2 infection. About the research overall: Whole-blood bulk RNA, unsorted, was sequenced, and chains were unpaired. Study outcomes and limitations: Private and CD4 specificities were missed by VDJdb matching, which favored anti-spike CD8 responses.

Researchers tagged individual cDNA molecules with unique molecular identifiers. MiXCR, run by TCRdb on the 5' RACE reads, gives a single entry per CDR3 protein. Of tens of thousands of distinct CDR3 sequences in the sample, under 10% are singletons; the top ten hold more than 3%. This clonotype was seen ten or more times. Its antigen is unknown. One junction end does not reproduce the germline sequence, and a read error may be involved. The CDR3 sequence is 13 residues long. Germline V gene lookup returns CDR1 SGHRS and CDR2 YFSETQ. The sample comprised whole blood. This receptor was identified in an adult who was a healthcare worker with PCR-confirmed SARS-CoV-2 infection or an uninfected control (not recorded which). The chain links TRBV5-1 to TRBJ2-7, with a tentative D call TRBD2 (6 bases). CDR3 bases: TGCGCCAGCAGCTATACTAGCTCCCACGAGCAGTACTTC. Translated: CASSYTSSHEQYF.